This T cell receptor (beta chain) was obtained from a study of Graves' ophthalmopathy and Graves' hyperthyroidism. Study-level findings and limits: Blood repertoires reportedly contained most expanded thyroid clonotypes above 0.001 frequency.

The V gene end was trimmed by 1 base and the J gene end by 4 bases; junction bases not matched to a gene: 7. The CDR3 totals 17 residues. Germline lookup yields CDR1 SGHVS and CDR2 FQNEAQ. Excluded were patients with other autoimmune diseases, uncontrolled infections, pregnancy or lactation. The diagnosis combined clinical symptoms, thyroxine, TRAb, thyroid ultrasound and orbital computed tomography scans. PBMCs were obtained from roughly 9 ml of fresh peripheral blood. Investigators amplified TCR beta CDR3 regions from RNA transcripts. HTBI primers were used in a first-round RT-PCR, which preceded a second-round multiplex PCR. Each CDR3 protein gets one entry after TCRdb re-called the multiplex PCR reads with MiXCR. The sample comprises about 220,000 distinct CDR3 sequences, roughly 21% of which are singletons, and 35% to 55% rests with the top ten. Remarks on this clonotype: What it binds is unknown.

The V gene is TRBV7-8, the J gene TRBJ1-5, with 10 nucleotides matching TRBD1. The material sequenced was peripheral blood. The origin of this receptor is a woman aged 50 to 60 with Graves' ophthalmopathy. The CDR3 DNA reads as TGTGCCAGCAGCTTAGGCTCCGGGACAGGGGTTAATCAGCCCCAGCATTTT. Its protein product is CASSLGSGTGVNQPQHF.